Below, 17 T cell receptor beta chains from the same sample are listed, as sequenced in a study of Japanese encephalitis immunity and Zika vaccine responses. For 6 days, PBMCs labeled with CFSE were cultured with peptide pools at roughly 0.91 ug/mL each. The sort collected unfixed, live, CD56-CD19-CD16-CD3+CD4+ CFSE-low proliferating CD4 T cells. TCRdb re-analysed the 5' RACE reads in MiXCR, keeping a single row per CDR3 protein. The sample has 450 to 700 distinct CDR3 sequences; more than 2% are singletons. Sample: antigen-activated CD4+ T cells from blood, cultured, taken during a Zika inactivated vaccine study. The receptors shown here come from an adult woman who received an inactivated Zika virus vaccine.

This clonotype was counted a few times. The rearrangement links TRBV5-6 to TRBJ2-7, with D perhaps TRBD2 (5 bases). Trimming left V 4 bases short and J 4 bases short, with 18 bases between. Germline V gives CDR1 SGHDT, CDR2 YYEEEE. The CDR3 runs to 15 residues. CDR3 in amino acids: CASSPVGLSGYEQYF. The CDR3 DNA is TGTGCCAGCAGCCCAGTGGGCCTCAGCGGTTACGAGCAGTACTTC.

By sample share, this clonotype is medium-sized. The chain is built from TRBV7-9 and TRBJ1-2; no firm D call. The V gene lost 6 bases and the J gene lost 5 bases, with 16 bases spanning the gap. The CDR3 length is 14 residues. The germline CDR1 and CDR2 sequences are SEHNR and FQNEAQ (reference sequence). CDR3 region: CASRKERDSYGYTF. CDR3 DNA: TGTGCCAGCAGGAAGGAGAGGGATTCTTATGGCTACACCTTC.

By its share, this clonotype is large. The chain links TRBV20-1 to TRBJ2-7; D perhaps matches TRBD1 (7 bases). The V end was cut by 4 bases, the J end by 4 bases, with 29 bases between. This CDR3 comprises 18 residues. The V gene's germline CDR1 is DFQATT and CDR2 SNEGSKA (reference sequence). The CDR3 loop is CSATDPGGQGGFLYEQYF. CDR3 sequence (DNA): TGCAGTGCTACTGACCCCGGTGGCCAGGGGGGATTCCTTTACGAGCAGTACTTC.

This clonotype is labeled as medium-sized. J is TRBJ2-7 and V is TRBV2; D is perhaps TRBD2 (6 bases). The V gene lost 8 bases and the J gene lost 6 bases, with 17 bases spanning the gap. The germline CDR1 and CDR2 sequences are SNHLY and FYNNEI. This CDR3 comprises 13 residues. CDR3 sequence (DNA): TGTGCCAGCCGGGCAGCGGGTTTTTCCGAGCAGTACTTC. It encodes CASRAAGFSEQYF.

By frequency in the sample, this clonotype is large (0.1 to 1%). The chain has TRBV11-2 and TRBJ2-1; D might be TRBD2 (5 bases). This CDR3 has 13 amino acids. Trimming shortened V by 0 bases and J by 10 bases, and 10 bases separated the two germline ends. Germline V gene data show CDR1 as SGHAT and CDR2 as FQNNGV. CDR3 amino acids: CASSLDSASEQFF. CDR3 in DNA: TGTGCCAGCAGCTTAGATTCGGCTAGCGAGCAGTTCTTC.

This clonotype is labeled as medium-sized (0.01 to 0.1%). CDR3 sequence reads: CASSFLNTEAFF. In DNA, the CDR3 is TGTGCCAGCAGTTTCCTGAACACTGAAGCTTTCTTT. J is TRBJ1-1 and V is TRBV2; D is ambiguous. Trimming removed 5 bases at V and 0 bases at J, with 4 bases between. The V gene's germline CDR1 is SNHLY and CDR2 FYNNEI. The CDR3 extends over 12 amino acids.

By proportion, this clonotype is large. The CDR3 region is CASSPTGNYEQYF. For the CDR3, the DNA is TGTGCCAGCTCACCAACAGGAAACTACGAGCAGTACTTC. V is TRBV18 and J is TRBJ2-7; D is perhaps TRBD1 (5 bases). Germline V gene lookup returns CDR1 KGHSH and CDR2 LQKENI. The CDR3 consists of 13 residues. Between the trimmed V and J ends, which lost 2 bases and 3 bases, there was a span of 8 bases.

In this sample, this clonotype is medium-sized (0.01 to 0.1%). The chain couples TRBV5-6 to TRBJ2-7; a possible D gene is TRBD1 (6 bases). The V and J ends lost 2 bases and 3 bases respectively, with 9 bases between them. CDR3 size: 13 residues. The germline V gene has CDR1 SGHDT and CDR2 YYEEEE. CDR3 bases: TGTGCCAGCAGCTTTCAGGGGCTCTACGAGCAGTACTTC. As protein: CASSFQGLYEQYF.

Remarks on this clonotype: A read error may be the cause here, since a much bigger clone is one base away. The chain uses TRBV7-3 and TRBJ2-3; 8 bases are shared with TRBD2. Germline V gene sequence: CDR1 SGHTA, CDR2 FQGTGA. The CDR3 has 16 amino acids. The CDR3 sequence is CASSRTRGGGTDMQYF. The CDR3, as DNA: TGTGCCAGCAGCCGGACCCGGGGGGGCGGCACAGATATGCAGTATTTT. Combining the CDR3 with reference TRBV7-3 and TRBJ2-3 gives the whole variable domain GAGVSQTPSNKVTEKGKYVELRCDPISGHTALYWYRQSLGQGPEFLIYFQGTGAADDSGLPNDRFFAVRPEGSVSTLKIQRTERGDSAVYLCASSRTRGGGTDMQYFGPGTRLTVL.

In this sample, this clonotype is large. The V call is TRBV7-2, the J call TRBJ2-1; D perhaps matches TRBD1 (5 bases). CDR3 length: 13 amino acids. V was pared by 5 bases and J by 10 bases, with 15 bases between. Looked up from germline, CDR1 is SGHTA and CDR2 is FQGNSA. The CDR3 protein is CASSPSTAWEQFF. The CDR3 DNA reads as TGTGCCAGCAGCCCCTCGACAGCCTGGGAGCAGTTCTTC.

In its sample, this clonotype was seen many times. The V call is TRBV20-1, the J call TRBJ2-7; tentatively, D is TRBD2 (6 bases). The germline CDR1 and CDR2 sequences are DFQATT and SNEGSKA (reference sequence). The germline V and J ends were trimmed by 4 bases and 3 bases, with 16 bases remaining between them. CDR3 size: 14 residues. The CDR3 here is CSATGTGDIYEQYF. DNA of the CDR3: TGCAGTGCTACCGGGACGGGGGATATCTACGAGCAGTACTTC.

By frequency in the sample, this clonotype is large. V gene TRBV5-1 combines with J gene TRBJ1-3; 8 nucleotides align to TRBD1. The CDR3 contains 16 residues. The germline V gene has CDR1 SGHRS and CDR2 YFSETQ. V shed 4 bases and J 0 bases; nucleotides not matched to a gene: 6. CDR3 nucleotides: TGCGCCAGCAGCCAAACAGGGGGGAGCTCTGGAAACACCATATATTTT. Its protein is CASSQTGGSSGNTIYF.

This clonotype is large (0.1 to 1%) within its sample. V is TRBV10-2 and J is TRBJ2-7, with D perhaps matching TRBD1 (5 bases). Germline CDR1 is WSHSY and CDR2 is SAAADI. CDR3 length: 12 residues. V was clipped by 5 bases and J by 6 bases, with 11 bases between them. CDR3 region: CASSIAGFEQYF. The CDR3 DNA follows: TGCGCCAGCAGTATCGCAGGGTTCGAGCAGTACTTC.

As regards this clonotype: The conserved phenylalanine or tryptophan normally closing the CDR3 is absent here, so this likely arose from a read error. In DNA, the CDR3 is TGCGCCGGCAGCCAAAACCCGACAGGGGGTCTTGAAAAACTGTTTTCT. Amino acid sequence: CAGSQNPTGGLEKLFS. The chain couples TRBV4-1 to TRBJ1-4, with 9 bases identical to TRBD1. From germline, CDR1 is MGHRA and CDR2 YSYEKL. The CDR3 runs 16 residues.

This clonotype is large (0.1 to 1%) in the sample. J is TRBJ1-2 and V is TRBV5-6, with D tentatively TRBD1 (5 bases). Trimming took off 5 bases at V and 6 bases at J, with 14 bases between the two ends. CDR1 is SGHDT and CDR2 is YYEEEE in the germline V gene. This CDR3 is built from 13 residues. This CDR3 is CASSPQGIDGYTF. The CDR3 nucleotides read TGTGCCAGCAGTCCTCAGGGAATCGATGGCTACACCTTC.

This clonotype qualifies as large (0.1 to 1%). V is TRBV2 and J is TRBJ1-6; D might be TRBD1 (6 bases). The V gene lost 4 bases and the J gene lost 7 bases, with 14 bases spanning the gap. Germline V gene data show CDR1 as SNHLY and CDR2 as FYNNEI. The CDR3 is 15 amino acids. The CDR3 region is CASSAPQGRNSPLHF. CDR3 sequence (DNA): TGTGCCAGCAGTGCTCCCCAGGGGAGGAATTCACCCCTCCACTTT.

This clonotype has at least ten counts. The chain uses TRBV13 and TRBJ2-7; D might be TRBD2 (5 bases). CDR1 and CDR2 from the germline V gene are PRHDT and FYEKMQ (reference sequence). This CDR3 is built from 13 residues. Trimming cost V 2 bases and J 5 bases, with 10 bases left between them. CDR3 coding DNA: TGTGCCAGCAGCTTATCGGGGTTACACGAGCAGTACTTC. Amino acids: CASSLSGLHEQYF.